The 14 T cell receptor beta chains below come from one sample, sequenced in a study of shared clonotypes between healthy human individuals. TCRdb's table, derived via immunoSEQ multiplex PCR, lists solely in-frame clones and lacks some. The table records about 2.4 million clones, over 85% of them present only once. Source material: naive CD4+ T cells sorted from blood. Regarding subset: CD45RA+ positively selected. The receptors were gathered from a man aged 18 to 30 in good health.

The CDR3 DNA reads as TGTGCCAGCAGCCCCGCCGGGGGCATTTCCTACGAGCAGTACTTC. This codes for CASSPAGGISYEQYF. The chain is built from TRBV9 and TRBJ2-7, with D perhaps TRBD1 or TRBD2 (6 bases each). Germline V gene sequence: CDR1 SGDLS, CDR2 YYNGEE. V was cut by 4 bases and J by 1 base, with 15 bases left in between. The CDR3 is made up of 15 amino acids.

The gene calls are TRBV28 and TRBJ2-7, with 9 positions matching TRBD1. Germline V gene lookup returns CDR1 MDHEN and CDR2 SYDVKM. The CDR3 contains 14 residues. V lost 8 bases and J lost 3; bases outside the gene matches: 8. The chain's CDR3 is CASRGGTGNYEQYF. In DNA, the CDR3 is TGTGCCAGCCGTGGAGGGACAGGGAACTACGAGCAGTACTTC.

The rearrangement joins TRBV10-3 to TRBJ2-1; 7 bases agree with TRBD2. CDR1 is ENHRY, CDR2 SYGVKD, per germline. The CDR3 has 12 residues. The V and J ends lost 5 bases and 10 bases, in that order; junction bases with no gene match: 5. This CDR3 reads CAISTSAPEQFF. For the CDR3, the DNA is TGTGCCATCAGTACTAGCGCCCCAGAGCAGTTCTTC.

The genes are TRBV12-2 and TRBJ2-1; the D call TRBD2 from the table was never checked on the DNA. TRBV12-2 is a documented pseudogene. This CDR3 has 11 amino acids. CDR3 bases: TGTGCAAGTCGCGCTAGCAATGAGCAGTTCTTC. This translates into CASRASNEQFF.

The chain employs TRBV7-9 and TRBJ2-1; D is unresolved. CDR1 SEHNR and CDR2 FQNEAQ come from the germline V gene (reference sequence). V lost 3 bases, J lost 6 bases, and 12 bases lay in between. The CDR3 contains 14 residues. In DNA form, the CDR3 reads TGTGCCAGCAGCTTGGGTGTAGAACCCAATGAGCAGTTCTTC. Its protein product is CASSLGVEPNEQFF.

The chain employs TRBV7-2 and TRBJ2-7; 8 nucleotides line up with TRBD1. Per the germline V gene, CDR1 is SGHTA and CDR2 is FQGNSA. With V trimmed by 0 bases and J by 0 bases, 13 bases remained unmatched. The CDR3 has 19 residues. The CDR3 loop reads CASSLAGDRPLRDSYEQYF. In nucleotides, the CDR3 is TGTGCCAGCAGCTTAGCAGGGGACAGGCCATTAAGGGACTCCTACGAGCAGTACTTC.

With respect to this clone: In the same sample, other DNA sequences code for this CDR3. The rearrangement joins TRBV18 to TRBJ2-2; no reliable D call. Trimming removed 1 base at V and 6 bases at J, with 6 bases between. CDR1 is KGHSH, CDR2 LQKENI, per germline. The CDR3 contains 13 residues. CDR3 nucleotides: TGTGCCAGCTCACCACGAGGCGCCGGGGAGCTGTTTTTT. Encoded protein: CASSPRGAGELFF.

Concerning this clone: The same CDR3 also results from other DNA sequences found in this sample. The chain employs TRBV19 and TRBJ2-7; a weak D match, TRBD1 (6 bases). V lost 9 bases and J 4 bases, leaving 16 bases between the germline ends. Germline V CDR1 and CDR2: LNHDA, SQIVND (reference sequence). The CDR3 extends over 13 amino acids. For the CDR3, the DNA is TGTGCCAGCTCTCGGGACACTTCGTACGAGCAGTACTTC. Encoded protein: CASSRDTSYEQYF.

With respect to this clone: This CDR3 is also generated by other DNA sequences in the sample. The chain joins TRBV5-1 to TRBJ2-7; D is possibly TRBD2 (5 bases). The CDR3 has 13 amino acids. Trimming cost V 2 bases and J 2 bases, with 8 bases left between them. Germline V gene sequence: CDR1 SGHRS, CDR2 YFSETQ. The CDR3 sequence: CASSLSGAYEQYF. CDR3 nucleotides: TGCGCCAGCAGCTTAAGCGGAGCCTACGAGCAGTACTTC.

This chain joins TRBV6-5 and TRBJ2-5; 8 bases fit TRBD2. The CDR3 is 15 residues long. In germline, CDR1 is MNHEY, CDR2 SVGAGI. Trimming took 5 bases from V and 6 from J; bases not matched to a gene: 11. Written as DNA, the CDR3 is TGTGCCAGCAGTGGGCGGGAGGTCGCCCGGAAGACCCAGTACTTC. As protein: CASSGREVARKTQYF.

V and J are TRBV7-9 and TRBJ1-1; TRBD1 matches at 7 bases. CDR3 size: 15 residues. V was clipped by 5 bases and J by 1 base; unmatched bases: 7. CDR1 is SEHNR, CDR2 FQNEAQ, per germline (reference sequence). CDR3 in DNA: TGTGCCAGCAGCAATCGACAGGGCGGGAACACTGAAGCTTTCTTT. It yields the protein CASSNRQGGNTEAFF.

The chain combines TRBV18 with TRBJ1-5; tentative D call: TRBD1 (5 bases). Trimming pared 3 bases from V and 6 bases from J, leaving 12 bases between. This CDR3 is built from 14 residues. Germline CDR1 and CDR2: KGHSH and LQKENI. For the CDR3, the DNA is TGTGCCAGCTCACCGGAAGTGGGGGGTCAGCCCCAGCATTTT. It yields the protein CASSPEVGGQPQHF. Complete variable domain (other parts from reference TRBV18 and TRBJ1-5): NAGVMQNPRHLVRRRGQEARLRCSPMKGHSHVYWYRQLPEEGLKFMVYLQKENIIDESGMPKERFSAEFPKEGPSILRIQQVVRGDSAAYFCASSPEVGGQPQHFGDGTRLSIL.

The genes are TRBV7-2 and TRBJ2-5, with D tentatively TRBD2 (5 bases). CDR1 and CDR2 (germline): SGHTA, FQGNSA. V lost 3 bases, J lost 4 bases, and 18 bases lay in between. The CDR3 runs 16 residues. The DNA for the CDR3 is TGTGCCAGCAGCTTGGGTATTACTAGTGAGCGAGAGACCCAGTACTTC. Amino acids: CASSLGITSERETQYF.

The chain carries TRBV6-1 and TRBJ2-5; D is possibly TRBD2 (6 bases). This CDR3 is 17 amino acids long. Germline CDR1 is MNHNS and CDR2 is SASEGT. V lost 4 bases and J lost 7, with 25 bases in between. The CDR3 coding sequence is TGTGCCAGCAGTGCGCGGGGACTTCGGGACCTCTACGGGACCCAGTACTTC. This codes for CASSARGLRDLYGTQYF.